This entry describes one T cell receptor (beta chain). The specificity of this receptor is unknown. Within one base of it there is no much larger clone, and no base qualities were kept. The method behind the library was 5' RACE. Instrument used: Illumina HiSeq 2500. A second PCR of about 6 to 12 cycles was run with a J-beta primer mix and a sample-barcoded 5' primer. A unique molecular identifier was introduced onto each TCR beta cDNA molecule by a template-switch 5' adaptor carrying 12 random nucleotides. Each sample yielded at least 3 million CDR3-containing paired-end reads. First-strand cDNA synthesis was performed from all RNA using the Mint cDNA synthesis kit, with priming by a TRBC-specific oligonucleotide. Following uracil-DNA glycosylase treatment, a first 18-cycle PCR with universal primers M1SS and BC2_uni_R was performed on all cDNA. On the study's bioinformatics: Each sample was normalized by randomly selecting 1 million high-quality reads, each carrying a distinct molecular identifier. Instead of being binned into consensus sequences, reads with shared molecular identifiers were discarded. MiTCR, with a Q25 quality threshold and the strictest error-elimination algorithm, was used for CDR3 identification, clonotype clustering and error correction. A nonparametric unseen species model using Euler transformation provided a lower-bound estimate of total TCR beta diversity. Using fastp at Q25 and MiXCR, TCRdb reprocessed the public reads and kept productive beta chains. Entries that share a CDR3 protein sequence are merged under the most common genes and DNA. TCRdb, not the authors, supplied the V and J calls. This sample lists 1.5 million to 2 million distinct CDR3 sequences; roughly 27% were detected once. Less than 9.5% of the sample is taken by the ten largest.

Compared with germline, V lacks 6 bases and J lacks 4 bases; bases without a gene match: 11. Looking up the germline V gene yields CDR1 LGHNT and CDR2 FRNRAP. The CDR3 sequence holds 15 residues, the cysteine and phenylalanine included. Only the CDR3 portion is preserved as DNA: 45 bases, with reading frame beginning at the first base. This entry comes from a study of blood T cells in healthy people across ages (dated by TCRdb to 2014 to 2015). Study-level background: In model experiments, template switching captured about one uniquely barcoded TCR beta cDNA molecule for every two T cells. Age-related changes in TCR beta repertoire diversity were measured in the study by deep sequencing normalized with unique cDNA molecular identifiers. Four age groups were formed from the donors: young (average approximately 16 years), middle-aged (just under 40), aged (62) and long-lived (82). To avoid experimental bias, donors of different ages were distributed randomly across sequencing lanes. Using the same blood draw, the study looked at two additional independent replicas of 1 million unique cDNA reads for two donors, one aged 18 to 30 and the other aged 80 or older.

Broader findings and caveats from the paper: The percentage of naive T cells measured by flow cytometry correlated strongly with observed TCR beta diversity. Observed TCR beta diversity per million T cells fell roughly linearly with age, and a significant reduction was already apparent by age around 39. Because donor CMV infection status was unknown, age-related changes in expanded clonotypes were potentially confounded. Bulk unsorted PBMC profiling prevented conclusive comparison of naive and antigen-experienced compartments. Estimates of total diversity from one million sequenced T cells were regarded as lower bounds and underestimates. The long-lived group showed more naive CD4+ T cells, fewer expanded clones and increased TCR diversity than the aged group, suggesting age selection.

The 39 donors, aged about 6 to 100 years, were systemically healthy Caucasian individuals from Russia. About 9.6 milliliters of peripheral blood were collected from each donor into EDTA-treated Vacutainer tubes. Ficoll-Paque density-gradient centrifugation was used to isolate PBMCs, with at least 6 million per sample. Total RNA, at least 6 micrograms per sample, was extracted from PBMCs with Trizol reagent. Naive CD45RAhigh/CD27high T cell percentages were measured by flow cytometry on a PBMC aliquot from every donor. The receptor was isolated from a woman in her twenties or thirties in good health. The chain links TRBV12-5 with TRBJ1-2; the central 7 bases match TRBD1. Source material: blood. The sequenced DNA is TGTGCTAGTGGCCCCGGGCAGGGGGATGTCTATGGCTACACCTTC. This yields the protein CASGPGQGDVYGYTF.